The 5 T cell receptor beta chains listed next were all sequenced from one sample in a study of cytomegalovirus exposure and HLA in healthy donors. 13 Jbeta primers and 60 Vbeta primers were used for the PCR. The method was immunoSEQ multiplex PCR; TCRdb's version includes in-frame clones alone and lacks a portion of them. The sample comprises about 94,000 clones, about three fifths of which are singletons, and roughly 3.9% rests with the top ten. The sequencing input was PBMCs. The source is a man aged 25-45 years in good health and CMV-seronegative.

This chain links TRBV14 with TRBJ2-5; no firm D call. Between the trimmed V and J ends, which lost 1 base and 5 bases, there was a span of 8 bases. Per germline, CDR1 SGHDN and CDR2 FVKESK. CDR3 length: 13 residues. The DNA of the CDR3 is TGTGCCAGCAGCCAAGGACTCTGGGAGACCCAGTACTTC. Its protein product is CASSQGLWETQYF. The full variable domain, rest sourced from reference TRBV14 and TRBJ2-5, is EAGVTQFPSHSVIEKGQTVTLRCDPISGHDNLYWYRRVMGKEIKFLLHFVKESKQDESGMPNNRFLAERTGGTYSTLKVQPAELEDSGVYFCASSQGLWETQYFGPGTRLLVL.

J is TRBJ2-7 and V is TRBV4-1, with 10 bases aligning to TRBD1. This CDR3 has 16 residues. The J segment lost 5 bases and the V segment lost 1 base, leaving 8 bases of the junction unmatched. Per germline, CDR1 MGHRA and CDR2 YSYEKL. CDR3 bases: TGCGCCAGCAGCCAAGCACCGGGACAGGGGATCAACGAGCAGTACTTC. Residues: CASSQAPGQGINEQYF.

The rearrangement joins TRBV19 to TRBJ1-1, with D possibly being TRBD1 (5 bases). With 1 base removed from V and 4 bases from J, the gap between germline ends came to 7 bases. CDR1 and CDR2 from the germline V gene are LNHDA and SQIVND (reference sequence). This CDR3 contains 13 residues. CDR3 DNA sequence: TGTGCCAGTAGTATAGGGGGGGTCACTGAAGCTTTCTTT. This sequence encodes CASSIGGVTEAFF.

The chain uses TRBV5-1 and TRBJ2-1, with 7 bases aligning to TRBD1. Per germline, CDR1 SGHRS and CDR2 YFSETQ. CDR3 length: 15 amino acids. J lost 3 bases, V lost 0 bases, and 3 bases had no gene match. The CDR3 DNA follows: TGCGCCAGCAGCTTGGCCGCAGGGGGCTACAATGAGCAGTTCTTC. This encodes CASSLAAGGYNEQFF.

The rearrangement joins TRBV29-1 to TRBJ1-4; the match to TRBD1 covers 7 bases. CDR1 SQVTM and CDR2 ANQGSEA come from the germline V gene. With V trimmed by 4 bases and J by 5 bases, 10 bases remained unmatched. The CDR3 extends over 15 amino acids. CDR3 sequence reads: CSVAQAGQVNEKLFF. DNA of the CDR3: TGCAGCGTTGCCCAGGCTGGACAGGTGAATGAAAAACTGTTTTTT.